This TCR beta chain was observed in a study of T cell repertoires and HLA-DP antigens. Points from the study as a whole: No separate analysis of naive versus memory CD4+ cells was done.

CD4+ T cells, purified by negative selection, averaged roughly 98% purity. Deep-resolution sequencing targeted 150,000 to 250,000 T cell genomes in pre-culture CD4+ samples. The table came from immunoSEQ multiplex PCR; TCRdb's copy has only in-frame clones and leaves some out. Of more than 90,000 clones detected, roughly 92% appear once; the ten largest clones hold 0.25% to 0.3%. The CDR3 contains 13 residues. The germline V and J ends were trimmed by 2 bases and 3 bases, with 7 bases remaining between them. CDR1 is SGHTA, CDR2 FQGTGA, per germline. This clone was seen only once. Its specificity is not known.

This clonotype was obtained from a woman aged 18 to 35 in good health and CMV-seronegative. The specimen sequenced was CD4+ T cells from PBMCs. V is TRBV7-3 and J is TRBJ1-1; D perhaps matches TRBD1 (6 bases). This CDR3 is CASSLHRDTEAFF. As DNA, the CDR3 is TGTGCCAGCAGCTTACACAGGGACACTGAAGCTTTCTTT.